A single sample gave rise to the 14 T cell receptor beta chains below, sequenced in a study of blood T cells in healthy people across ages. Next came a second PCR, run for about 7 to 12 cycles, which used a sample-barcoded 5' primer along with a J-beta primer mix. Each CDR3 protein gets one entry after TCRdb re-called the 5' RACE reads with MiXCR. The table shows roughly 1.6 million distinct CDR3 sequences, with roughly 30% occurring only once. The sequencing input was blood. The receptor source for this set is a young woman in good health.

This chain connects TRBV30 to TRBJ2-6, with 9 nucleotides matching TRBD1. Germline assignment: CDR1 GTSNPN and CDR2 SVGIG (reference sequence). V shed 2 bases and J 4 bases; nucleotides not matched to a gene: 6. The CDR3 totals 16 residues. The CDR3 coding sequence is TGTGCCTGGAGTTCATACAGGGGGCCCGGGGCCAACGTCCTGACTTTC. As protein: CAWSSYRGPGANVLTF.

The genes are TRBV5-1 and TRBJ1-1; D ambiguous. CDR1 SGHRS and CDR2 YFSETQ come from the germline V gene. Between the trimmed V and J ends, which lost 0 bases and 8 bases, there was a span of 11 bases. The CDR3 length is 13 residues. The CDR3: CASSLEIGREAFF. DNA for the CDR3: TGCGCCAGCAGCTTGGAGATAGGGAGAGAAGCTTTCTTT. The full variable domain, with the rest looked up from reference TRBV5-1 and TRBJ1-1, is KAGVTQTPRYLIKTRGQQVTLSCSPISGHRSVSWYQQTPGQGLQFLFEYFSETQRNKGNFPGRFSGRQFSNSRSEMNVSTLELGDSALYLCASSLEIGREAFFGQGTRLTVV.

Comments on this clonotype: At one end, the junction sequence differs from germline, possibly due to a read error. CDR3 sequence: CASSTTGLAGDTDTRYF. The CDR3 DNA sequence: TGTGCCAGCAGCACGACTGGACTAGCGGGAGACACAGATACGCGGTATTTT. The chain employs TRBV7-9 and TRBJ2-3; TRBD2 matches at 13 bases. The CDR3 length is 17 residues. Germline CDR1 and CDR2: SEHNR and FQNEAQ (reference sequence).

This sequence joins TRBV5-1 and TRBJ2-3; D is unresolved. There are 14 residues in the CDR3. The germline V and J ends were trimmed by 0 bases and 5 bases, with 10 bases remaining between them. Per germline, CDR1 SGHRS and CDR2 YFSETQ. The CDR3 spells CASSLAAKIDTQYF. The CDR3 DNA is TGCGCCAGCAGCTTGGCGGCCAAGATAGATACGCAGTATTTT.

The chain is built from TRBV6-5 and TRBJ2-2; D remains unclear. This CDR3 comprises 10 residues. V was trimmed by 8 bases and J by 6 bases, leaving 4 bases between them. Germline V gives CDR1 MNHEY, CDR2 SVGAGI. The CDR3: CASGAGELFF. CDR3 DNA sequence: TGTGCCAGCGGGGCCGGGGAGCTGTTTTTT.

The chain is built from TRBV12-5 and TRBJ1-2; no clear D. V lost 5 bases and J lost 7, with 5 bases in between. Germline CDR1 reads LGHNT; CDR2 reads FRNRAP. The CDR3 has 10 amino acids. CDR3 nucleotide sequence: TGTGCTAGTGGTCGACCTGGCTACACCTTC. Protein sequence: CASGRPGYTF.

J is TRBJ2-7 and V is TRBV28; 10 bases match TRBD1. Germline V lookup: CDR1 MDHEN, CDR2 SYDVKM. This CDR3 region has 16 residues. The V gene end was trimmed by 1 base and the J gene end by 3 bases; junction bases not matched to a gene: 6. CDR3 sequence (DNA): TGTGCCAGCAGTTTATCCGACAGGGGGCCTTACTACGAGCAGTACTTC. This sequence encodes CASSLSDRGPYYEQYF.

The chain employs TRBV18 and TRBJ1-6, with D maybe TRBD1 (5 bases). The CDR3 has 15 residues. Between the trimmed V and J ends, which lost 9 bases and 7 bases, there was a span of 19 bases. CDR1 and CDR2 from the germline V gene are KGHSH and LQKENI. The CDR3 here is CASHVGWGGNSPLHF. Here the CDR3 DNA reads TGTGCCAGTCACGTAGGCTGGGGGGGAAATTCACCCCTCCACTTT.

This chain joins TRBV6-2 or TRBV6-3 and TRBJ2-7, with D perhaps TRBD2 (6 bases). The CDR3 consists of 16 residues. In germline, CDR1 is MNHEY, CDR2 SVGEGT. V was clipped by 4 bases and J by 1 base, with 17 bases between them. The CDR3 nucleotides read TGTGCCAGCAGTTCCCCCTCGGGGGAAGGGTCCTACGAGCAGTACTTC. This translates into CASSSPSGEGSYEQYF.

This chain uses TRBV7-8 with TRBJ2-7; TRBD2 agrees at 7 bases. Gene TRBJ2-5 matches the end of the DNA better, so the J call may be wrong. CDR3 length: 16 amino acids. Looked up from germline, CDR1 is SGHVS and CDR2 is FQNEAQ. The CDR3 DNA reads TGTGCCAGCAGCTTAGGTTCGAGCGGGGCCGCCGAGACCCAGTACTTC. The encoded protein is CASSLGSSGAAETQYF.

The chain employs TRBV10-3 and TRBJ2-3; D might be TRBD2 (6 bases). This CDR3 is built from 14 residues. V gave up 3 bases and J gave up 2 bases, with 9 bases separating them. Germline V gene lookup returns CDR1 ENHRY and CDR2 SYGVKD. The CDR3 DNA is TGTGCCATCAGTGATGGGGGGACCACAGATACGCAGTATTTT. Protein product: CAISDGGTTDTQYF.

V usage is TRBV6-1 and J usage is TRBJ1-6; D is possibly TRBD1 (6 bases). V shed 2 bases and J shed 0 bases, with 14 bases lying between them. This CDR3 has 18 amino acids. Germline V gene lookup returns CDR1 MNHNS and CDR2 SASEGT. The CDR3 protein is CASSEWTAYSSYNSPLHF. CDR3 sequence (DNA): TGTGCCAGCAGTGAATGGACAGCTTATAGCTCCTATAATTCACCCCTCCACTTT.

V gene TRBV5-5 combines with J gene TRBJ2-7, with TRBD1 matching 8 bases. The CDR3 runs 16 residues. The V segment lost 0 bases and the J segment 0 bases; nucleotides outside the gene matches: 5. The germline gives CDR1 SGHKS, CDR2 YYEKEE (reference sequence). The CDR3 DNA sequence: TGTGCCAGCAGCTTGGCCAGGGGGCTTGCCTCCTACGAGCAGTACTTC. Its protein is CASSLARGLASYEQYF. The variable domain in full, with the rest retrieved from reference TRBV5-5 and TRBJ2-7, is DAGVTQSPTHLIKTRGQQVTLRCSPISGHKSVSWYQQVLGQGPQFIFQYYEKEERGRGNFPDRFSARQFPNYSSELNVNALLLGDSALYLCASSLARGLASYEQYFGPGTRLTVT.

The chain recombines TRBV28 with TRBJ1-4, with TRBD1 identical over 9 bases. Germline trimming cut 10 bases from V and 10 bases from J; bases unmatched to any gene: 13. The CDR3 is made up of 14 amino acids. Per germline, CDR1 MDHEN and CDR2 SYDVKM. The CDR3 sequence is CATNRQGVKGKLFF. CDR3 coding DNA: TGTGCCACTAACAGACAGGGGGTCAAAGGAAAACTGTTTTTT.